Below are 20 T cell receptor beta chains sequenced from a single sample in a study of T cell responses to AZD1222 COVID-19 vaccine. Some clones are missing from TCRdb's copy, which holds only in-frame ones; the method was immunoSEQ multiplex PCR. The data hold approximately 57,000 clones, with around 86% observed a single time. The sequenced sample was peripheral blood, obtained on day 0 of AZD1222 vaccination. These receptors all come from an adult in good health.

The chain's CDR3 is CASSSSNSPLHF. The CDR3 DNA is TGTGCCAGCAGCTCATCAAATTCACCCCTCCACTTT. The rearrangement joins TRBV7-8 to TRBJ1-6; D uncertain. V lost 4 bases, J lost 7 bases, and 5 bases lay in between. Per the germline V gene, CDR1 is SGHVS and CDR2 is FQNEAQ. The length of the CDR3 is 12 residues.

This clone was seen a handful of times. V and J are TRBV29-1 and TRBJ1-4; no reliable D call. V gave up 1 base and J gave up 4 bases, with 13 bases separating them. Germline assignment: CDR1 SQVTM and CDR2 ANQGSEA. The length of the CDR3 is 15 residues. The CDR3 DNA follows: TGCAGCGTTGAAGGGGGTGGCAGTCGTAATGAAAAACTGTTTTTT. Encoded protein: CSVEGGGSRNEKLFF.

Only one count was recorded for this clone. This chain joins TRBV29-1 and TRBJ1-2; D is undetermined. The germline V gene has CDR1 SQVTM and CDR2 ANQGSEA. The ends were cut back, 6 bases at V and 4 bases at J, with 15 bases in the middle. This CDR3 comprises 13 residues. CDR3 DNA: TGCAGCGTGGACGGAGGAGGCTCCTATGGCTACACCTTC. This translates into CSVDGGGSYGYTF.

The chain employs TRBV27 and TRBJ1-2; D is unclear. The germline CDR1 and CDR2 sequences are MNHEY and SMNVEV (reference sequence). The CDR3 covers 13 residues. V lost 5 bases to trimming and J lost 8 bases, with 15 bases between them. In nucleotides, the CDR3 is TGTGCCAGCAGTAGGAAGAGGGAACAGGGCTACACCTTC. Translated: CASSRKREQGYTF.

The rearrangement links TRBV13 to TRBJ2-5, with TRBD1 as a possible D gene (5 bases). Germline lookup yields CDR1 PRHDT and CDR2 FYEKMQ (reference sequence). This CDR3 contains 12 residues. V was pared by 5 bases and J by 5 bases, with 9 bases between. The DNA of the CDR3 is TGTGCCAGCAGCCGACAGAGCGAGACCCAGTACTTC. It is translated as CASSRQSETQYF.

The CDR3 loop is CASSPIGRGSGENTEAFF. DNA of the CDR3: TGTGCCAGCTCACCCATCGGGCGGGGGAGCGGGGAGAACACTGAAGCTTTCTTT. The rearrangement uses TRBV18 and TRBJ1-1, with D possibly TRBD1 on 5 matching bases. The germline V and J ends were trimmed by 3 bases and 1 base, with 21 bases remaining between them. Germline CDR1 is KGHSH and CDR2 is LQKENI. The CDR3 has 18 residues.

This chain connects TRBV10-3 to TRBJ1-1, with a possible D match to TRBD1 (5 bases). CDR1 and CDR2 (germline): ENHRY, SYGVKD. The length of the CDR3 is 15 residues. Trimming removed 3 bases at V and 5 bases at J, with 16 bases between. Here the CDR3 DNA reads TGTGCCATCAGTGACCATCCGGGACTCTTAACTGAAGCTTTCTTT. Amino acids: CAISDHPGLLTEAFF.

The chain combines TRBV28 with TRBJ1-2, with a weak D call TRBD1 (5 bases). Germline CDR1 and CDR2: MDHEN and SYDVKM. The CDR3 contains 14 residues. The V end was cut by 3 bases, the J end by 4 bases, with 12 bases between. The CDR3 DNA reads TGTGCCAGCAGTTTTTCAGGGTCCTCCTATGGCTACACCTTC. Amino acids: CASSFSGSSYGYTF.

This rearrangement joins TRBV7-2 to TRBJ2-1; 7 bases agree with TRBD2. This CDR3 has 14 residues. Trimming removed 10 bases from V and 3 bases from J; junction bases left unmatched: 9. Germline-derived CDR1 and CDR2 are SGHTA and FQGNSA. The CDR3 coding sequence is TGTGCCACCAAAGGGACTAACTACTACAATGAGCAGTTCTTC. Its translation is CATKGTNYYNEQFF.

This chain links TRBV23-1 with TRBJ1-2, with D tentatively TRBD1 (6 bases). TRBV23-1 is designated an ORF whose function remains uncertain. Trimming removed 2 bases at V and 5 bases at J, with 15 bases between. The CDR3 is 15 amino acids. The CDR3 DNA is TGCGCCAGCAGTCAACCGCTCAGGGGAGGGTATGGCTACACCTTC. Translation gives CASSQPLRGGYGYTF.

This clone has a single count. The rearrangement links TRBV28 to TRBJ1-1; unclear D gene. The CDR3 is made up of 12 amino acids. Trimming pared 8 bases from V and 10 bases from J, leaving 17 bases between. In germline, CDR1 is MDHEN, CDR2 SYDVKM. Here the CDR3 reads CASRTVIRRAFF. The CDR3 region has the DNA TGTGCCAGCCGTACCGTTATTCGTCGAGCTTTCTTT.

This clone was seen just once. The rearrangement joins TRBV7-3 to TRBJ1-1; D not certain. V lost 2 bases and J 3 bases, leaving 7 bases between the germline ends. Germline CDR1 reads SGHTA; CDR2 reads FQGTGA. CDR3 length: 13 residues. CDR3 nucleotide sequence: TGTGCCAGCAGCTTATCGTCCGACACTGAAGCTTTCTTT. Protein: CASSLSSDTEAFF.

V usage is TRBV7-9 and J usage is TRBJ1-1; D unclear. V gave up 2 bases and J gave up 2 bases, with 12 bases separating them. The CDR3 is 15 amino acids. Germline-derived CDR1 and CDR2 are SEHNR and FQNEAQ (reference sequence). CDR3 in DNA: TGTGCCAGCAGCTTATTAGGCTTGGGAAACACTGAAGCTTTCTTT. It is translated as CASSLLGLGNTEAFF.

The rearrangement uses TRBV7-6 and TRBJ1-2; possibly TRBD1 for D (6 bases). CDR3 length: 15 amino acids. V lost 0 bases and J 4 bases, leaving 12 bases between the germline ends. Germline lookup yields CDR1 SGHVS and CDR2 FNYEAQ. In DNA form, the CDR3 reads TGTGCCAGCAGCTTAGCTCGGGGGGGCGGCTATGGCTACACCTTC. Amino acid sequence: CASSLARGGGYGYTF.

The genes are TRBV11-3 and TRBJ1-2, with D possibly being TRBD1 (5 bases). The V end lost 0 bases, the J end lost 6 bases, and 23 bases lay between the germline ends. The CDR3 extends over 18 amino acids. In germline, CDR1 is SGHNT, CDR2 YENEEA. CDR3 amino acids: CASSLDWGYRSGFNGYTF. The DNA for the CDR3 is TGTGCCAGCAGCTTAGACTGGGGGTATCGGTCAGGCTTCAATGGCTACACCTTC.

The CDR3 protein is CASKLVYGYTF. CDR3 in DNA: TGTGCCAGTAAACTAGTCTATGGCTACACCTTC. The rearrangement uses TRBV12-3 or TRBV12-4 and TRBJ1-2; D remains unclear. V dropped 9 bases and J dropped 4 bases, with 9 bases sitting between them. CDR3 length: 11 amino acids.

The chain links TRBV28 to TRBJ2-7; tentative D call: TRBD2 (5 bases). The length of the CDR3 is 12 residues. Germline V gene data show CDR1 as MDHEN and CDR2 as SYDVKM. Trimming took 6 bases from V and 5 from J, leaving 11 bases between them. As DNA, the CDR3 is TGTGCCAGCAGAGTTGAGGAGGACGAGCAGTACTTC. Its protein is CASRVEEDEQYF.

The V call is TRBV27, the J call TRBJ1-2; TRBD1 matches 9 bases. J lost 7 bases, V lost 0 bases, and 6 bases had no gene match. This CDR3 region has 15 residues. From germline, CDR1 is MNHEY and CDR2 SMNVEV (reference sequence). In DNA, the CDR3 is TGTGCCAGCAGTTTATCGTTTAACAGGGGGCGTGGCTACACCTTC. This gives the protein CASSLSFNRGRGYTF.

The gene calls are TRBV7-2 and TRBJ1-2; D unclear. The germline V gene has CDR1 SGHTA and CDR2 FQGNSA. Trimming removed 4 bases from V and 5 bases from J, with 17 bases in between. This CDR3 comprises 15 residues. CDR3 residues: CASSWRGDHPYGYTF. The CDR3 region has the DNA TGTGCCAGCAGCTGGAGAGGCGACCACCCTTATGGCTACACCTTC.

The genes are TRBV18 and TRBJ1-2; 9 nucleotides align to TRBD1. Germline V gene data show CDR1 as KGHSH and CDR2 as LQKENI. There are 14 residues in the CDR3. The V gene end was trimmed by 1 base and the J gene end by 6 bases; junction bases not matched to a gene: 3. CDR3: CASSPQRQGDGYTF. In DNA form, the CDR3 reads TGTGCCAGCTCACCACAGAGACAGGGGGATGGCTACACCTTC.